This record covers a single T cell receptor (beta chain). This entry is derived from a study of OX40 agonist ivuxolimab in advanced cancers. This CDR3 comprises 15 residues. Germline V gene lookup returns CDR1 SGDLS and CDR2 YYNGEE. V was clipped by 3 bases and J by 4 bases; unmatched bases: 5. Sequencing used immunoSEQ multiplex PCR; TCRdb keeps in-frame clones, though not all of them. The sample includes some 34,000 clones, roughly 84% of them seen just once. Sample: CD4+ or CD8+ T cells sorted from blood, taken in a trial of the OX40 agonist ivuxolimab. V usage is TRBV9 and J usage is TRBJ1-4; 8 bases match TRBD1. This clonotype originated in an adult with an advanced solid tumor such as melanoma, head and neck, liver or kidney cancer. The CDR3 region has the DNA TGTGCCAGCAGCGACACAGGGGGGGTTAATGAAAAACTGTTTTTT. Encoded protein: CASSDTGGVNEKLFF. Looking up the rest from reference TRBV9 and TRBJ1-4 gives the full variable domain: DSGVTQTPKHLITATGQRVTLRCSPRSGDLSVYWYQQSLDQGLQFLIQYYNGEERAKGNILERFSAQQFPDLHSELNLSSLELGDSALYFCASSDTGGVNEKLFFGSGTQLSVL.